The entry below describes one TCR beta chain. The data originate from a study of beta chain features in type 1 diabetes. The entirety of the isolated RNA underwent reverse transcription, so expressed TCRB transcripts were sequenced. The repertoire was sequenced with immunoSEQ multiplex PCR; TCRdb's copy has only in-frame clones and lacks some. The repertoire holds 150,000 to 200,000 clones, about 13% seen once, with around 0.63% in the top ten. Sorted CD4+ subsets: naive, central memory, regulatory, stem cell-like memory (CD45RO/CCR7/CD25/CD127/CD95/CD27 panel). This receptor was obtained from a woman younger than 35 in good health. Source material: central memory CD4+ T cells from blood.

This chain's CDR3 is CASHLRNSRSYEQYF. The DNA of the CDR3 is TGTGCCAGCCACCTCCGCAACTCCCGATCCTACGAGCAGTACTTC. This sequence joins TRBV28 and TRBJ2-7; D is unresolved. The CDR3 runs to 15 residues. With 8 bases removed from V and 1 base from J, the gap between germline ends came to 18 bases. Germline V gene data show CDR1 as MDHEN and CDR2 as SYDVKM.